The 25 T cell receptor beta chains reported below all come from one sample, sequenced in a study of T cell changes during pregnancy in multiple sclerosis. The table came from immunoSEQ multiplex PCR; TCRdb's copy has only in-frame clones and leaves some out. The data show about 41,000 clones, 90% seen once. The input for sequencing was CD8+ T cells from peripheral blood mononuclear cells, taken in the third trimester of pregnancy. The source is a female donor with multiple sclerosis, enrolled in a pregnancy study.

The J gene is TRBJ2-7, the V gene TRBV15, with 13 bases matching TRBD2. V shed 5 bases, J shed 3 bases, and the junction held 10 bases outside the gene matches. From germline, CDR1 is LNHNV and CDR2 YYDKDF (reference sequence). This CDR3 contains 17 residues. CDR3 in DNA: TGTGCCACCAGCCCGACTAGCGGGGGGACTGGGCGCTACGAGCAGTACTTC. Amino acids: CATSPTSGGTGRYEQYF. The full variable domain, completed using reference TRBV15 and TRBJ2-7, is DAMVIQNPRYQVTQFGKPVTLSCSQTLNHNVMYWYQQKSSQAPKLLFHYYDKDFNNEADTPDNFQSRRPNTSFCFLDIRSPGLGDTAMYLCATSPTSGGTGRYEQYFGPGTRLTVT.

The gene calls are TRBV4-1 and TRBJ2-4, with 9 bases that match TRBD1. Germline loops: CDR1 MGHRA, CDR2 YSYEKL. V lost 5 bases to trimming and J lost 8 bases; unmatched junction nucleotides: 7. CDR3 length: 14 residues. This CDR3 is CASSGDRAGYIQYF. Here the CDR3 DNA reads TGCGCCAGCAGCGGGGACAGGGCGGGATACATTCAGTACTTC.

In this sample, this clone turned up a few times. This chain connects TRBV6-1 to TRBJ2-7; tentative D call: TRBD1 (5 bases). Trimming pared 6 bases from V and 3 bases from J, leaving 18 bases between. The CDR3 contains 15 residues. The germline V gene has CDR1 MNHNS and CDR2 SASEGT. CDR3 DNA: TGTGCCAGCAGGATTAGCCCCGACAGTTTCTACGAGCAGTACTTC. Its protein is CASRISPDSFYEQYF.

The V gene is TRBV28, the J gene TRBJ1-5; 7 positions match TRBD1. This CDR3 has 15 residues. Germline trimming cut 10 bases from V and 0 bases from J; bases unmatched to any gene: 9. Germline V gene lookup returns CDR1 MDHEN and CDR2 SYDVKM. CDR3 loop: CATLTGTISNQPQHF. CDR3 DNA: TGTGCCACGTTGACAGGGACAATTAGCAATCAGCCCCAGCATTTT.

V gene TRBV27 combines with J gene TRBJ2-3, with TRBD2 matching over 10 bases. Trimming at V came to 5 bases and at J to 3 bases, leaving 5 bases not matched to a gene. The germline gives CDR1 MNHEY, CDR2 SMNVEV (reference sequence). This CDR3 region has 15 residues. The CDR3 loop is CASSPGTSATDTQYF. The CDR3 DNA reads TGTGCCAGCAGTCCCGGGACTAGCGCGACAGATACGCAGTATTTT.

This chain uses TRBV4-1 with TRBJ2-7, with 8 bases matching TRBD1. J was trimmed by 5 bases and V by 1 base; bases with no gene match: 7. This CDR3 comprises 15 residues. The germline V gene has CDR1 MGHRA and CDR2 YSYEKL. CDR3: CASSQGGTGLNEQYF. CDR3 DNA: TGCGCCAGCAGCCAAGGGGGGACAGGACTTAACGAGCAGTACTTC.

J is TRBJ2-7 and V is TRBV13; a weak D match, TRBD1 (6 bases). The V gene's germline CDR1 is PRHDT and CDR2 FYEKMQ (reference sequence). The length of the CDR3 is 13 residues. V lost 5 bases to trimming and J lost 3 bases, with 11 bases between them. The DNA of the CDR3 is TGTGCCAGCAGCCCTGGACAGAACTACGAGCAGTACTTC. This codes for CASSPGQNYEQYF.

This clone appeared many times. CDR3 nucleotide sequence: TGTGCCAGTAGTATAGGAGGGGGCGGGGGGAATGAGCAGTTCTTC. As protein: CASSIGGGGGNEQFF. V usage is TRBV19 and J usage is TRBJ2-1; a weak D match, TRBD2 (8 bases). Trimming pared 1 base from V and 7 bases from J, leaving 14 bases between. The CDR3 runs to 15 residues. CDR1 and CDR2 (germline): LNHDA, SQIVND (reference sequence).

This clone came up once. The chain is built from TRBV27 and TRBJ2-1; TRBD2 agrees at 8 bases. CDR1 MNHEY and CDR2 SMNVEV come from the germline V gene (reference sequence). The J segment lost 0 bases and the V segment lost 3 bases, leaving 1 base of the junction unmatched. This CDR3 region has 15 residues. In DNA, the CDR3 is TGTGCCAGCAGTTTCAGCGGGAGCTCCTACAATGAGCAGTTCTTC. It codes for CASSFSGSSYNEQFF.

This chain joins TRBV21-1 and TRBJ1-2. TRBV21-1 is a known pseudogene. The CDR3 loop spans 15 amino acids. The CDR3 here is CASSKGLAQSYGYTF. CDR3 sequence (DNA): TGTGCCAGCAGCAAAGGGCTAGCGCAGAGCTATGGCTACACCTTC.

This rearrangement joins TRBV12-5 to TRBJ1-5; weak D call: TRBD1 (5 bases). The CDR3 consists of 17 residues. The V end was cut by 0 bases, the J end by 5 bases, with 17 bases between. Germline V gene data show CDR1 as LGHNT and CDR2 as FRNRAP. The CDR3 here is CASGLVLTGAGDQPQHF. For the CDR3, the DNA is TGTGCTAGTGGTTTGGTTCTTACAGGTGCGGGAGATCAGCCCCAGCATTTT.

The CDR3 nucleotides are TGTGCCAGTAGTAAAAGGACAGGGGTCCATGAGCAGTTCTTC. Amino acids: CASSKRTGVHEQFF. This chain uses TRBV19 with TRBJ2-1; 9 bases match TRBD1. Trimming cost V 4 bases and J 8 bases; bases outside gene matches: 6. Germline-derived CDR1 and CDR2 are LNHDA and SQIVND (reference sequence). The CDR3 contains 14 residues.

CDR3 residues: CASSSGLAGDTDTQYF. CDR3 bases: TGTGCCAGCAGCTCCGGACTAGCGGGGGACACAGATACGCAGTATTTT. J is TRBJ2-3 and V is TRBV5-5, with 13 positions matching TRBD2. V shed 3 bases, J shed 2 bases, and the junction held 3 bases outside the gene matches. CDR1 and CDR2 from the germline V gene are SGHKS and YYEKEE (reference sequence). CDR3 length: 16 amino acids.

Only a few counts were recorded for this clone. The chain is built from TRBV6-4 and TRBJ2-2, with 8 bases fitting TRBD1. Germline CDR1 MRHNA, CDR2 SNTAGT. The CDR3 contains 15 residues. The V gene end was trimmed by 5 bases and the J gene end by 5 bases; junction bases not matched to a gene: 7. The CDR3: CASSPGQDWTGELFF. As DNA, the CDR3 is TGTGCCAGCAGTCCGGGACAGGACTGGACCGGGGAGCTGTTTTTT.

This chain links TRBV2 with TRBJ2-1; possible D gene TRBD2, 7 bases. Trimming removed 8 bases from V and 8 bases from J, with 19 bases in between. Germline V lookup: CDR1 SNHLY, CDR2 FYNNEI. The CDR3 is 14 residues long. CDR3 nucleotides: TGTGCCAGCTGCTCGGGGGGCCGGAGCGATGAGCAGTTCTTC. Its protein product is CASCSGGRSDEQFF.

The chain couples TRBV15 to TRBJ1-6, with a possible D match to TRBD1 (6 bases). CDR3 size: 19 residues. The V and J ends lost 3 bases and 7 bases respectively, with 25 bases between them. CDR1 and CDR2 from the germline V gene are LNHNV and YYDKDF (reference sequence). CDR3 amino acids: CATSSGPTRDTPGNSPLHF. The DNA for the CDR3 is TGTGCCACCAGCAGCGGACCAACCCGGGACACCCCTGGGAATTCACCCCTCCACTTT.

This chain links TRBV5-5 with TRBJ1-6, with TRBD1 as a possible D gene (5 bases). V lost 5 bases, J lost 10 bases, and 16 bases lay in between. Germline CDR1 and CDR2: SGHKS and YYEKEE (reference sequence). The CDR3 has 14 residues. CDR3 loop: CASRPGEGYSPLHF. The DNA of the CDR3 is TGTGCCAGCAGGCCGGGGGAGGGATACTCACCCCTCCACTTT.

This CDR3 is CASKEDSGNTEAFF. CDR3 DNA: TGTGCCAGCAAGGAGGACAGCGGTAACACTGAAGCTTTCTTT. The chain has TRBV6-5 and TRBJ1-1, with a possible D match to TRBD1 (6 bases). The CDR3 runs 14 residues. V was trimmed by 7 bases and J by 2 bases, leaving 14 bases between them. The germline gives CDR1 MNHEY, CDR2 SVGAGI.

This sequence joins TRBV7-9 and TRBJ2-5; D is unclear. Trimming removed 4 bases from V and 5 bases from J, with 14 bases in between. Germline V gene data show CDR1 as SEHNR and CDR2 as FQNEAQ (reference sequence). The CDR3 contains 14 residues. The CDR3 sequence is CASSSHRSPETQYF. The CDR3 bases are TGTGCCAGCAGCTCCCACCGTAGCCCGGAGACCCAGTACTTC.

V gene TRBV19 combines with J gene TRBJ1-5; 8 nucleotides agree with TRBD1. Germline CDR1 and CDR2: LNHDA and SQIVND (reference sequence). Trimming took 2 bases from V and 4 from J; bases not matched to a gene: 7. This CDR3 region has 16 residues. The CDR3 here is CASSISQGAPNQPQHF. The CDR3 DNA follows: TGTGCCAGTAGTATATCCCAGGGGGCCCCGAATCAGCCCCAGCATTTT.

This chain links TRBV7-6 with TRBJ2-1; no firm D call. CDR3 length equals 15 residues. V lost 2 bases, J lost 0 bases, and 8 bases lay in between. From germline, CDR1 is SGHVS and CDR2 FNYEAQ. The CDR3 protein is CASSLLDSSYNEQFF. CDR3 DNA sequence: TGTGCCAGCAGCTTACTCGATAGCTCCTACAATGAGCAGTTCTTC.

The chain uses TRBV7-9 and TRBJ2-7, with a possible D match to TRBD2 (5 bases). CDR3 length: 13 amino acids. The germline CDR1 and CDR2 sequences are SEHNR and FQNEAQ (reference sequence). The V and J ends lost 8 bases and 2 bases respectively, with 13 bases between them. CDR3 residues: CASEAEAPYEQYF. For the CDR3, the DNA is TGTGCCAGCGAAGCGGAGGCCCCCTACGAGCAGTACTTC.

The CDR3 loop is CASSPAGTQYF. The CDR3 DNA reads TGTGCCAGCAGCCCAGCGGGAACGCAGTATTTT. The rearrangement uses TRBV11-1 and TRBJ2-3; 7 bases fit TRBD2. The CDR3 runs to 11 residues. In germline, CDR1 is SGHAT, CDR2 FQDESV (reference sequence). V shed 5 bases, J shed 9 bases, and the junction held 2 bases outside the gene matches.

The rearrangement links TRBV4-1 to TRBJ2-7, with TRBD2 identical over 13 bases. The CDR3 runs 16 residues. The germline CDR1 and CDR2 sequences are MGHRA and YSYEKL. After removal of 5 bases from V and 4 bases from J, the junction contained 8 bases not matched to a gene. CDR3 sequence reads: CASSFTSGGAMYEQYF. The DNA for the CDR3 is TGCGCCAGCAGCTTCACTAGCGGGGGGGCCATGTACGAGCAGTACTTC.

V gene TRBV28 combines with J gene TRBJ1-4; the D is unclear. Germline V gene data show CDR1 as MDHEN and CDR2 as SYDVKM. The CDR3 runs to 15 residues. The V end was cut by 5 bases, the J end by 4 bases, with 14 bases between. The CDR3 coding sequence is TGTGCCAGCAGTCTTTTAGCGATTCGTAATGAAAAACTGTTTTTT. Its protein is CASSLLAIRNEKLFF.